Each of the 27 T cell receptor beta chains below was sequenced from the same sample in a study of control samples from healthy donors and cancer patients. The assay was immunoSEQ multiplex PCR, and TCRdb's table has in-frame clones only and misses some. The data contain some 95,000 clones, roughly 92% of them singletons. Sequences were obtained from blood. The receptors shown here come from a human donor in good health. The donor label of this sample is uncertain.

This chain joins TRBV19 and TRBJ1-4; no definite D call. The CDR3 covers 15 residues. The ends were cut back, 7 bases at V and 0 bases at J, with 12 bases in the middle. Germline CDR1 LNHDA, CDR2 SQIVND (reference sequence). Here the CDR3 reads CASKGRHTTNEKLFF. The CDR3, as DNA: TGTGCCAGTAAGGGCAGGCATACAACTAATGAAAAACTGTTTTTT.

Here the CDR3 reads CASSRQGNYGYTF. The CDR3 DNA reads as TGTGCCAGCAGTCGACAGGGAAACTATGGCTACACCTTC. The chain combines TRBV12-3 or TRBV12-4 with TRBJ1-2; 7 positions match TRBD1. This CDR3 comprises 13 residues. J lost 2 bases, V lost 5 bases, and 2 bases had no gene match.

The chain combines TRBV5-6 with TRBJ1-1, with TRBD1 matching 12 bases. Germline-derived CDR1 and CDR2 are SGHDT and YYEEEE. Trimming took 2 bases from V and 7 from J; bases not matched to a gene: 3. CDR3 length equals 14 residues. The CDR3 region has the DNA TGTGCCAGCAGCTTTGGGACAGGGGGCGGTGAAGCTTTCTTT. It encodes CASSFGTGGGEAFF.

The J gene is TRBJ2-7, the V gene TRBV12-3 or TRBV12-4; maybe TRBD1 (6 bases). The CDR3 sequence is 13 residues long. V lost 5 bases and J 1 base, leaving 9 bases between the germline ends. CDR3 amino acids: CASSDRRSYEQYF. The CDR3 DNA reads as TGTGCCAGCAGTGACAGGAGGTCCTACGAGCAGTACTTC.

The chain combines TRBV11-2 with TRBJ2-2; D unclear. Germline CDR1 and CDR2: SGHAT and FQNNGV. V lost 5 bases to trimming and J lost 0 bases, with 10 bases between them. The CDR3 consists of 15 residues. The DNA of the CDR3 is TGTGCCAGCAGCACCCGGACGGCGAACACCGGGGAGCTGTTTTTT. Amino acids: CASSTRTANTGELFF.

The chain combines TRBV6-5 with TRBJ2-2; 8 bases map to TRBD1. The CDR3 runs to 14 residues. Germline V gives CDR1 MNHEY, CDR2 SVGAGI. V was clipped by 6 bases and J by 4 bases; unmatched bases: 4. CDR3 loop: CASRGQGATGELFF. The CDR3 DNA sequence: TGTGCCAGCAGAGGACAGGGTGCCACCGGGGAGCTGTTTTTT.

This sequence joins TRBV3-1 (or the pseudogene TRBV3-2) and TRBJ1-2; D is perhaps TRBD1 (5 bases). CDR1 and CDR2 (germline): LGHDT, YNNKEL (reference sequence). V lost 4 bases, J lost 2 bases, and 8 bases lay in between. CDR3 length: 13 amino acids. DNA for the CDR3: TGTGCCAGCAGCCCCAGGGACAACTATGGCTACACCTTC. Translated, it gives CASSPRDNYGYTF.

This clone has a single count. The chain combines TRBV3-1 (or the pseudogene TRBV3-2) with TRBJ1-2; 9 positions agree with TRBD1. The CDR3 consists of 16 residues. Germline V lookup: CDR1 LGHDT, CDR2 YNNKEL (reference sequence). V lost 3 bases to trimming and J lost 4 bases; unmatched junction nucleotides: 9. CDR3 loop: CASSHRTGDNTYGYTF. CDR3 in DNA: TGTGCCAGCAGCCACCGGACAGGGGATAACACCTATGGCTACACCTTC.

This clone was observed a few times. In DNA, the CDR3 is TGTGCCAGCATCAGATACACCGGGGAGCTGTTTTTT. This sequence encodes CASIRYTGELFF. This chain joins TRBV6-5 and TRBJ2-2, with D unresolved. CDR3 size: 12 residues. Germline V gene lookup returns CDR1 MNHEY and CDR2 SVGAGI. The V end lost 7 bases, the J end lost 3 bases, and 6 bases lay between the germline ends.

The rearrangement joins TRBV4-3 to TRBJ2-3; no reliable D call. CDR1 LGHNA and CDR2 YSLEER come from the germline V gene. Trimming left V 0 bases short and J 4 bases short, with 2 bases between. The CDR3 sequence is 12 residues long. CDR3 in DNA: TGCGCCAGCAGCCAAGATTCAGATACGCAGTATTTT. Its translation: CASSQDSDTQYF.

This rearrangement joins TRBV6-5 to TRBJ1-2, with D hard to call. The CDR3 sequence is 14 residues long. The germline V gene encodes CDR1 MNHEY and CDR2 SVGAGI. V lost 6 bases and J 4 bases, leaving 15 bases between the germline ends. CDR3 nucleotide sequence: TGTGCCAGCAGCGTAATGTTGGTTACCTATGGCTACACCTTC. It is translated as CASSVMLVTYGYTF.

The chain is built from TRBV30 and TRBJ1-4; the D gene is possibly TRBD1 (6 bases). CDR3 length: 14 residues. V was cut by 0 bases and J by 6 bases, with 11 bases left in between. The germline V gene has CDR1 GTSNPN and CDR2 SVGIG (reference sequence). This CDR3 reads CAWSVLGGYEKLFF. Here the CDR3 DNA reads TGTGCCTGGAGTGTGTTAGGGGGGTATGAAAAACTGTTTTTT. Together with reference TRBV30 and TRBJ1-4, the CDR3 gives the full variable domain: SQTIHQWPATLVQPVGSPLSLECTVEGTSNPNLYWYRQAAGRGLQLLFYSVGIGQISSEVPQNLSASRPQDRQFILSSKKLLLSDSGFYLCAWSVLGGYEKLFFGSGTQLSVL.

This rearrangement joins TRBV4-3 to TRBJ2-1; TRBD2 might be the D (5 bases). Germline CDR1 LGHNA, CDR2 YSLEER. The CDR3 extends over 14 amino acids. The V end was cut by 0 bases, the J end by 14 bases, with 17 bases between. The CDR3 spells CASSQETRGRGEFF. In DNA form, the CDR3 reads TGCGCCAGCAGCCAAGAGACTCGAGGGCGTGGAGAGTTCTTC.

This clone was seen only once. This sequence joins TRBV6-1 and TRBJ2-2; D gene ambiguous. Germline CDR1 and CDR2: MNHNS and SASEGT. The V and J ends lost 3 bases and 6 bases respectively, with 11 bases between them. The CDR3 loop spans 14 amino acids. CDR3 DNA: TGTGCCAGCAGTGATATAGATTTCCCCGGGGAGCTGTTTTTT. Translated: CASSDIDFPGELFF.

This clone was recorded a few times. This chain uses TRBV6-4 with TRBJ1-5; D call uncertain. CDR3 length: 13 residues. With 5 bases removed from V and 6 bases from J, the gap between germline ends came to 11 bases. Looked up from germline, CDR1 is MRHNA and CDR2 is SNTAGT. CDR3 loop: CASSPLGRQPQHF. The DNA for the CDR3 is TGTGCCAGCAGTCCCCTGGGTCGTCAGCCCCAGCATTTT.

The chain combines TRBV3-1 (or the pseudogene TRBV3-2) with TRBJ1-2, with D hard to call. Germline assignment: CDR1 LGHDT and CDR2 YNNKEL (reference sequence). Trimming shortened V by 5 bases and J by 13 bases, and 14 bases separated the two germline ends. There are 11 residues in the CDR3. The DNA of the CDR3 is TGTGCCAGCAGCTACGAGGAGGATCGCACCTTC. This codes for CASSYEEDRTF.

The V call is TRBV10-3, the J call TRBJ2-3, with D tentatively TRBD2 (6 bases). The CDR3 contains 15 residues. Germline V lookup: CDR1 ENHRY, CDR2 SYGVKD. Trimming took 7 bases from V and 0 from J, leaving 14 bases between them. The CDR3 reads CAITEGAGSTDTQYF. In nucleotides, the CDR3 is TGTGCCATCACCGAGGGTGCGGGGAGCACAGATACGCAGTATTTT.

The chain links TRBV12-1 to TRBJ2-2; the table's D call, TRBD2, was not checked against the DNA. TRBV12-1 is a documented pseudogene. The CDR3 is 19 residues long. The CDR3 spells CASSFARNFSPRNTGELFF. In nucleotides, the CDR3 is TGTGCCAGCAGCTTTGCGCGTAATTTCTCTCCTCGGAACACCGGGGAGCTGTTTTTT.

This rearrangement joins TRBV5-1 to TRBJ2-7; tentative D call: TRBD2 (7 bases). Germline V gene lookup returns CDR1 SGHRS and CDR2 YFSETQ. CDR3 size: 15 residues. Trimming took off 1 base at V and 3 bases at J, with 14 bases between the two ends. CDR3 residues: CASSLSRGLLYEQYF. The CDR3 DNA reads TGCGCCAGCAGCTTGTCCAGGGGACTACTCTACGAGCAGTACTTC. Full variable domain (outside the CDR3, taken from reference TRBV5-1 and TRBJ2-7): KAGVTQTPRYLIKTRGQQVTLSCSPISGHRSVSWYQQTPGQGLQFLFEYFSETQRNKGNFPGRFSGRQFSNSRSEMNVSTLELGDSALYLCASSLSRGLLYEQYFGPGTRLTVT.

The gene calls are TRBV7-9 and TRBJ1-4; the D gene is possibly TRBD1 (5 bases). This CDR3 is built from 15 residues. CDR1 SEHNR and CDR2 FQNEAQ come from the germline V gene (reference sequence). The V gene lost 2 bases and the J gene lost 8 bases, with 15 bases spanning the gap. CDR3 sequence: CASSLTGGNGEKLFF. For the CDR3, the DNA is TGTGCCAGCAGCTTAACAGGAGGGAACGGGGAAAAACTGTTTTTT.

This clone has a single count. This rearrangement joins TRBV4-2 to TRBJ1-6; D gene unclear. Trimming stripped 1 base from V and 7 bases from J, with 14 bases between. CDR1 LGHNA and CDR2 YNFKEQ come from the germline V gene. CDR3 length: 16 amino acids. The CDR3 sequence: CASSQVISSANSPLHF. The CDR3 DNA is TGTGCCAGCAGCCAAGTAATATCGTCGGCCAATTCACCCCTCCACTTT.

This clone was recorded once. The CDR3 loop is CASSRTDTQPQHF. The CDR3 region has the DNA TGTGCCAGCTCACGGACAGATACCCAGCCCCAGCATTTT. V and J are TRBV18 and TRBJ1-5; D is perhaps TRBD1 (6 bases). The CDR3 runs to 13 residues. Deletions cut 4 bases from V and 7 bases from J, with 11 bases between. Germline V lookup: CDR1 KGHSH, CDR2 LQKENI.

The chain carries TRBV28 and TRBJ1-2; 8 nucleotides agree with TRBD1. The CDR3 has 15 amino acids. Germline assignment: CDR1 MDHEN and CDR2 SYDVKM. J lost 4 bases, V lost 6 bases, and 10 bases had no gene match. For the CDR3, the DNA is TGTGCCAGCAGGCCCCTGGACAGGGTATCCTATGGCTACACCTTC. It is translated as CASRPLDRVSYGYTF.

This chain links TRBV2 with TRBJ1-4; D is unclear. There are 13 residues in the CDR3. Per germline, CDR1 SNHLY and CDR2 FYNNEI. V dropped 5 bases and J dropped 5 bases, with 9 bases sitting between them. In nucleotides, the CDR3 is TGTGCCAGCAGTTTTTCACGCAATGAAAAACTGTTTTTT. Translation: CASSFSRNEKLFF.

The chain employs TRBV5-1 and TRBJ2-3; possibly TRBD2 for D (6 bases). V shed 5 bases and J shed 0 bases, with 19 bases lying between them. Germline V lookup: CDR1 SGHRS, CDR2 YFSETQ. CDR3 length: 17 residues. CDR3 in DNA: TGCGCCAGCAGTTCAGGGACTGAGACGACTAGCACAGATACGCAGTATTTT. Translated: CASSSGTETTSTDTQYF.

This clone showed up just once. V usage is TRBV5-4 and J usage is TRBJ2-6; D is perhaps TRBD1 or TRBD2 (5 bases each). V shed 0 bases and J shed 2 bases, with 12 bases lying between them. This CDR3 has 17 amino acids. CDR1 and CDR2 from the germline V gene are SGHNT and YYREEE (reference sequence). For the CDR3, the DNA is TGTGCCAGCAGCTTGGGTATATTGGGGGCTGGGGCCAACGTCCTGACTTTC. It is translated as CASSLGILGAGANVLTF.

The chain uses TRBV3-1 (or the pseudogene TRBV3-2) and TRBJ1-1; no definite D call. This CDR3 region has 14 residues. V gave up 1 base and J gave up 11 bases, with 17 bases separating them. Germline assignment: CDR1 LGHDT and CDR2 YNNKEL (reference sequence). The CDR3 is CASSQGSILGGAFF. CDR3 nucleotides: TGTGCCAGCAGCCAAGGGTCAATTTTAGGAGGCGCTTTCTTT.